One and the same sample provided the 12 T cell receptor beta chains below, sequenced in a study of regulatory T cells in long-lasting Graves disease. Arm-PCR of CDR3 regions and iRepertoire HTBI primers were used to build TCR beta libraries. TCRdb recomputed calls from the multiplex PCR reads with MiXCR, one row per CDR3 protein. The sample lists around 240,000 distinct CDR3 sequences; about 17% were seen once. Time point in this sample: newly diagnosed GD, antithyroid drugs for less than 3 months. With RNA extracted from PBMCs as input, the TCR library was made. These sequences were also reported in another study, on T cells in Graves' hyperthyroidism and ophthalmopathy.

This specimen consisted of peripheral blood mononuclear cells (PBMCs), obtained at new diagnosis, from a patient treated with antithyroid drugs. All receptors come from a woman in her twenties or thirties with Graves disease.

This clonotype showed up many times. V and J are TRBV18 and TRBJ2-5; D not certain. From germline, CDR1 is KGHSH and CDR2 LQKENI. The V end lost 3 bases, the J end lost 3 bases, and 5 bases lay between the germline ends. The CDR3 contains 12 residues. The CDR3 region is CASSPYKETQYF. CDR3 DNA: TGTGCCAGCTCACCCTACAAAGAGACCCAGTACTTC.

This clonotype was detected ten times or more. The chain joins TRBV7-9 to TRBJ2-5, with unresolved D. The CDR3 loop spans 13 amino acids. Germline V gene lookup returns CDR1 SEHNR and CDR2 FQNEAQ (reference sequence). Trimming removed 7 bases at V and 4 bases at J, with 13 bases between. The CDR3: CASMTWVGETQYF. The CDR3 DNA reads as TGTGCCAGCATGACGTGGGTAGGAGAGACCCAGTACTTC.

In its sample, this clonotype was seen many times. Written as DNA, the CDR3 is TGTGCCAGCAGCTTGGCCGATACGTTTGAGCAGTTCTTC. Translation gives CASSLADTFEQFF. The chain couples TRBV7-6 to TRBJ2-1; D gene uncertain. The germline V gene has CDR1 SGHVS and CDR2 FNYEAQ. The V end was cut by 3 bases, the J end by 9 bases, with 12 bases between. The CDR3 has 13 amino acids.

About this clonotype itself: Since no conserved phenylalanine or tryptophan closes the CDR3, a read error is the likely cause. CDR3 coding DNA: TGCAGTACTTTAGCGGGGGCTCTGTACAATGAGCAGTTCCTC. Translated: CSTLAGALYNEQFL. V is TRBV20-1 and J is TRBJ2-1, with 9 bases aligning to TRBD2. The V segment lost 8 bases and the J segment 4 bases; nucleotides outside the gene matches: 9. CDR1 and CDR2 (germline): DFQATT, SNEGSKA (reference sequence). This CDR3 has 14 residues.

This clonotype was detected many times. The chain recombines TRBV10-3 with TRBJ1-1; 9 bases fit TRBD1. This CDR3 comprises 15 residues. From germline, CDR1 is ENHRY and CDR2 SYGVKD. Trimming took 0 bases from V and 5 from J; bases not matched to a gene: 4. The chain's CDR3 is CAISESGQGRTEAFF. CDR3 coding DNA: TGTGCCATCAGTGAGTCAGGACAGGGGAGGACTGAAGCTTTCTTT.

In this sample, this clonotype turned up a few times. CDR3 in DNA: TGTGCCAGCAGTGCCGAACAGGGATATGGCTACACCTTC. It yields the protein CASSAEQGYGYTF. The V and J genes are TRBV6-1 and TRBJ1-2; tentatively, D is TRBD1 (6 bases). The CDR3 is 13 residues long. The germline V gene has CDR1 MNHNS and CDR2 SASEGT. The V gene lost 4 bases and the J gene lost 5 bases, with 11 bases spanning the gap.

In its sample, this clonotype was seen many times. The CDR3 nucleotides read TGTGCCAGCAGTTTAGGAACAGGGCTCAATCAGCCCCAGCATTTT. Translated: CASSLGTGLNQPQHF. The J gene is TRBJ1-5, the V gene TRBV27; tentatively, D is TRBD1 (6 bases). The CDR3 contains 15 residues. CDR1 is MNHEY and CDR2 is SMNVEV in the germline V gene (reference sequence). V was clipped by 2 bases and J by 3 bases, with 11 bases between them.

This clonotype was seen at least ten times. The chain combines TRBV28 with TRBJ2-5; 7 nucleotides match TRBD2. Germline loops: CDR1 MDHEN, CDR2 SYDVKM. J gave up 4 bases and V 6 bases, and 5 bases lay outside the gene matches. The CDR3 is 13 amino acids. In nucleotides, the CDR3 is TGTGCCAGCAGCCCCGGGGGGAGAGAGACCCAGTACTTC. This sequence encodes CASSPGGRETQYF.

Many counts were recorded for this clonotype. The chain uses TRBV6-5 and TRBJ2-3, with 8 bases that match TRBD2. Germline V gene data show CDR1 as MNHEY and CDR2 as SVGAGI. This CDR3 is built from 15 residues. The trim removed 0 bases at V and 6 bases at J, leaving 5 bases unmatched. The chain's CDR3 is CASSYSSGGGDTQYF. The CDR3 DNA reads TGTGCCAGCAGTTACTCGAGCGGGGGTGGGGATACGCAGTATTTT.

This clonotype appeared many times. The V call is TRBV11-3, the J call TRBJ2-3, with TRBD2 identical over 7 bases. In germline, CDR1 is SGHNT, CDR2 YENEEA. The length of the CDR3 is 15 residues. The ends lost 0 bases at V and 4 bases at J; junction bases unmatched: 4. In DNA, the CDR3 is TGTGCCAGCAGCTTAGAAAGCGGGGTCCCAGATACGCAGTATTTT. As protein: CASSLESGVPDTQYF.

This clonotype was seen ten or more times. A read error may account for a junction end that differs from germline. The rearrangement links TRBV5-1 to TRBJ1-2; 8 bases line up with TRBD1. CDR3 length equals 13 residues. Germline-derived CDR1 and CDR2 are SGHRS and YFSETQ. CDR3 coding DNA: TGTGCCAGCAGCTTGACAGGGGACTATGGCTACACCTTC. Translation: CASSLTGDYGYTF.

This clonotype was seen repeatedly, ten times or more. The chain joins TRBV6-1 to TRBJ2-5, with a weak D call TRBD1 (5 bases). This CDR3 is 15 amino acids long. Looked up from germline, CDR1 is MNHNS and CDR2 is SASEGT. Between the trimmed V and J ends, which lost 10 bases and 1 base, there was a span of 19 bases. CDR3 amino acids: CATSPAPDSQETQYF. The DNA for the CDR3 is TGTGCCACGTCCCCGGCCCCAGACAGCCAAGAGACCCAGTACTTC.